These 28 T cell receptor beta chains were all obtained from the same sample, sequenced in a study of shared clonotypes between healthy human individuals. The data were produced by immunoSEQ multiplex PCR, yet TCRdb's version contains in-frame clones alone and is incomplete. In the table there are roughly 2,300,000 clones, just under 95% of which are singletons. The specimen was naive CD4+ T cells from PBMCs. Indicated subset: CD45RA+ positively selected. These receptors came from a man in his late teens or twenties in good health. Some clones in this sample may be carry-over from other donors' samples.

The genes are TRBV19 and TRBJ2-1; a possible D gene is TRBD1 (5 bases). The CDR3 has 14 residues. Germline lookup yields CDR1 LNHDA and CDR2 SQIVND (reference sequence). V lost 7 bases to trimming and J lost 0 bases, with 10 bases between them. The CDR3 here is CASTIDSSYNEQFF. CDR3 sequence (DNA): TGTGCCAGTACCATAGACAGCTCCTACAATGAGCAGTTCTTC.

As for this clone: The sample contains more than one DNA sequence encoding this CDR3. The CDR3 sequence: CASSSGTGSSYEQYF. CDR3 in DNA: TGTGCCAGCAGCTCCGGGACAGGGAGCTCCTACGAGCAGTACTTC. V gene TRBV7-9 combines with J gene TRBJ2-7; 9 nucleotides match TRBD1. The CDR3 extends over 15 amino acids. Germline loops: CDR1 SEHNR, CDR2 FQNEAQ (reference sequence). Trimming at V came to 4 bases and at J to 0 bases, leaving 4 bases not matched to a gene.

V gene TRBV5-5 combines with J gene TRBJ1-4; D possibly corresponds to TRBD1 (5 bases). Germline CDR1 and CDR2: SGHKS and YYEKEE (reference sequence). V gave up 0 bases and J gave up 10 bases, with 19 bases separating them. CDR3 length: 16 residues. The CDR3 region is CASSLVRDSLRGKLFF. The DNA for the CDR3 is TGTGCCAGCAGCTTGGTCCGGGACTCCTTACGCGGAAAACTGTTTTTT. Combining the CDR3 with reference TRBV5-5 and TRBJ1-4 gives the whole variable domain DAGVTQSPTHLIKTRGQQVTLRCSPISGHKSVSWYQQVLGQGPQFIFQYYEKEERGRGNFPDRFSARQFPNYSSELNVNALLLGDSALYLCASSLVRDSLRGKLFFGSGTQLSVL.

This chain joins TRBV7-6 and TRBJ1-2, with TRBD1 matching over 9 bases. After removal of 5 bases from V and 2 bases from J, the junction contained 6 bases not matched to a gene. Germline assignment: CDR1 SGHVS and CDR2 FNYEAQ. The CDR3 spans 15 residues. The CDR3 nucleotides are TGTGCCAGCAGCCAAGAACAGGGGGCGAACTATGGCTACACCTTC. Protein product: CASSQEQGANYGYTF.

The J gene is TRBJ2-3, the V gene TRBV11-2, with D hard to call. Trimming removed 5 bases from V and 2 bases from J, with 14 bases in between. Germline lookup yields CDR1 SGHAT and CDR2 FQNNGV. The CDR3 consists of 15 residues. The CDR3 DNA sequence: TGTGCCAGCAGCCGTGTAGGCAGAATCACAGATACGCAGTATTTT. This codes for CASSRVGRITDTQYF.

The chain uses TRBV7-2 and TRBJ2-3; D may be TRBD1 (6 bases). Germline CDR1 and CDR2: SGHTA and FQGNSA. Trimming shortened V by 3 bases and J by 2 bases, and 9 bases separated the two germline ends. This CDR3 is built from 14 residues. The CDR3 spells CASSFGQITDTQYF. CDR3 nucleotide sequence: TGTGCCAGCAGCTTCGGACAGATCACAGATACGCAGTATTTT.

This clone was observed once. The chain uses TRBV19 and TRBJ1-1; 8 positions agree with TRBD1. Per the germline V gene, CDR1 is LNHDA and CDR2 is SQIVND (reference sequence). CDR3 length: 14 residues. V lost 6 bases to trimming and J lost 4 bases; unmatched junction nucleotides: 7. The CDR3 coding sequence is TGTGCCAGTAGCACCGACACAGGGGGCACTGAAGCTTTCTTT. Protein product: CASSTDTGGTEAFF.

The chain couples TRBV28 to TRBJ1-1; unclear D gene. CDR3 length: 15 amino acids. Germline V lookup: CDR1 MDHEN, CDR2 SYDVKM. With 6 bases removed from V and 8 bases from J, the gap between germline ends came to 22 bases. CDR3 DNA: TGTGCCAGCAGCCCTACGCGTCCTGTAGGTACCGAAGCTTTCTTT. Protein product: CASSPTRPVGTEAFF. The full variable domain, in which reference TRBV28 and TRBJ1-1 provide the parts outside the CDR3, is DVKVTQSSRYLVKRTGEKVFLECVQDMDHENMFWYRQDPGLGLRLIYFSYDVKMKEKGDIPEGYSVSREKKERFSLILESASTNQTSMYLCASSPTRPVGTEAFFGQGTRLTVV.

Concerning this clone itself: Distinct nucleotide sequences in the sample also encode this CDR3. The rearrangement uses TRBV5-6 and TRBJ1-2; D remains ambiguous. CDR1 and CDR2 from the germline V gene are SGHDT and YYEEEE. This CDR3 comprises 13 residues. The V end was cut by 0 bases, the J end by 4 bases, with 7 bases between. The CDR3 DNA reads TGTGCCAGCAGCTTGGGCCGTATCTATGGCTACACCTTC. Protein product: CASSLGRIYGYTF. Combining the CDR3 with reference TRBV5-6 and TRBJ1-2 gives the whole variable domain DAGVTQSPTHLIKTRGQQVTLRCSPKSGHDTVSWYQQALGQGPQFIFQYYEEEERQRGNFPDRFSGHQFPNYSSELNVNALLLGDSALYLCASSLGRIYGYTFGSGTRLTVV.

The chain uses TRBV28 and TRBJ2-3; perhaps TRBD2 as D (5 bases). Trimming shortened V by 3 bases and J by 0 bases, and 10 bases separated the two germline ends. The CDR3 consists of 15 residues. The germline CDR1 and CDR2 sequences are MDHEN and SYDVKM. The CDR3 sequence is CASSLLATSTDTQYF. The CDR3 bases are TGTGCCAGCAGTTTGTTAGCGACTAGCACAGATACGCAGTATTTT.

This chain joins TRBV28 and TRBJ2-7, with D perhaps TRBD1 or TRBD2 (5 bases each). The V gene lost 4 bases and the J gene lost 4 bases, with 20 bases spanning the gap. In germline, CDR1 is MDHEN, CDR2 SYDVKM. The CDR3 spans 16 residues. The CDR3 sequence is CASSSEGTEARYEQYF. The DNA for the CDR3 is TGTGCCAGCAGTTCAGAAGGGACGGAGGCCCGATACGAGCAGTACTTC.

This chain joins TRBV5-4 and TRBJ1-1, with 11 bases lining up with TRBD1. Germline CDR1 is SGHNT and CDR2 is YYREEE (reference sequence). J gave up 4 bases and V 0 bases, and 5 bases lay outside the gene matches. This CDR3 region has 16 residues. CDR3 in DNA: TGTGCCAGCAGCTTGGCGGGACAGGGGGGGGGCACTGAAGCTTTCTTT. It is translated as CASSLAGQGGGTEAFF.

The J gene is TRBJ2-7, the V gene TRBV7-8; D may be TRBD1 (6 bases). From germline, CDR1 is SGHVS and CDR2 FQNEAQ. V was trimmed by 0 bases and J by 7 bases, leaving 22 bases between them. The CDR3 consists of 17 residues. CDR3 sequence: CASSLAGGTGRRGEQYF. The CDR3 DNA is TGTGCCAGCAGCTTAGCTGGGGGCACAGGGCGGCGAGGGGAGCAGTACTTC.

This clone is a singleton in its sample. The genes are TRBV28 and TRBJ2-5; weak D call: TRBD1 (6 bases). Germline CDR1 reads MDHEN; CDR2 reads SYDVKM. CDR3 length: 14 amino acids. Between the trimmed V and J ends, which lost 2 bases and 8 bases, there was a span of 15 bases. The CDR3 DNA sequence: TGTGCCAGCAGTTTAACAGGGAACCCGGGTACCCAGTACTTC. Its protein is CASSLTGNPGTQYF.

The chain has TRBV28 and TRBJ1-1; possible D gene TRBD1, 6 bases. Germline assignment: CDR1 MDHEN and CDR2 SYDVKM. The V end lost 10 bases, the J end lost 7 bases, and 16 bases lay between the germline ends. The CDR3 is 12 residues long. CDR3 loop: CATLRGDGEAFF. In DNA form, the CDR3 reads TGTGCCACTCTTAGGGGGGACGGTGAAGCTTTCTTT. The variable domain in full, with the rest retrieved from reference TRBV28 and TRBJ1-1, is DVKVTQSSRYLVKRTGEKVFLECVQDMDHENMFWYRQDPGLGLRLIYFSYDVKMKEKGDIPEGYSVSREKKERFSLILESASTNQTSMYLCATLRGDGEAFFGQGTRLTVV.

The rearrangement uses TRBV7-2 and TRBJ2-4; the D is unclear. The CDR3 runs 12 residues. V was clipped by 2 bases and J by 8 bases, with 7 bases between them. Germline values: CDR1 SGHTA, CDR2 FQGNSA. CDR3 DNA sequence: TGTGCCAGCAGCTTAATGGCCCACATTCAGTACTTC. Protein product: CASSLMAHIQYF.

This clone was seen a single time. The chain recombines TRBV9 with TRBJ2-7; D is ambiguous. The CDR3 runs to 16 residues. The germline V and J ends were trimmed by 4 bases and 3 bases, with 20 bases remaining between them. Looked up from germline, CDR1 is SGDLS and CDR2 is YYNGEE. The CDR3 reads CASSPRQADADYEQYF. CDR3 in DNA: TGTGCCAGCAGCCCTCGCCAGGCGGACGCTGACTACGAGCAGTACTTC.

The V and J genes are TRBV7-9 and TRBJ1-5; D is undetermined. Germline CDR1 reads SEHNR; CDR2 reads FQNEAQ (reference sequence). Trimming took 3 bases from V and 9 from J, leaving 9 bases between them. This CDR3 is 12 amino acids long. In nucleotides, the CDR3 is TGTGCCAGCAGCTTCGAAAGTCCGCCCCAGCATTTT. It is translated as CASSFESPPQHF. The full variable domain, with the rest looked up from reference TRBV7-9 and TRBJ1-5, is DTGVSQNPRHKITKRGQNVTFRCDPISEHNRLYWYRQTLGQGPEFLTYFQNEAQLEKSRLLSDRFSAERPKGSFSTLEIQRTEQGDSAMYLCASSFESPPQHFGDGTRLSIL.

This clone was seen once. The gene calls are TRBV18 and TRBJ1-2; TRBD1 matches 7 bases. Germline V gives CDR1 KGHSH, CDR2 LQKENI. V was clipped by 6 bases and J by 2 bases; unmatched bases: 6. The CDR3 loop spans 14 amino acids. The CDR3: CASSSTGANYGYTF. In DNA, the CDR3 is TGTGCCAGCTCGTCCACAGGGGCGAACTATGGCTACACCTTC.

The V and J genes are TRBV5-1 and TRBJ2-7, with 7 positions matching TRBD2. V lost 4 bases, J lost 6 bases, and 16 bases stayed unmatched. CDR3 length: 16 amino acids. Germline lookup yields CDR1 SGHRS and CDR2 YFSETQ. The CDR3 spells CASSEIGAGSRFEQYF. Written as DNA, the CDR3 is TGCGCCAGCAGCGAGATAGGAGCGGGATCTCGCTTCGAGCAGTACTTC.

V is TRBV6-5 and J is TRBJ1-2, with a weak D call TRBD1 (5 bases). The V and J ends lost 0 bases and 7 bases respectively, with 18 bases between them. This CDR3 spans 16 amino acids. Germline-derived CDR1 and CDR2 are MNHEY and SVGAGI. CDR3 in DNA: TGTGCCAGCAGTTACTCGAGGCAGGGCACAGGAGGTGGCTACACCTTC. Amino acid sequence: CASSYSRQGTGGGYTF.

The rearrangement links TRBV28 to TRBJ2-3, with D perhaps TRBD2 (6 bases). Germline V gives CDR1 MDHEN, CDR2 SYDVKM. The CDR3 runs to 18 residues. V lost 1 base, J lost 0 bases, and 17 bases lay in between. The CDR3 region is CASSLLFYSGRSTDTQYF. Here the CDR3 DNA reads TGTGCCAGCAGTTTATTATTCTATAGCGGAAGAAGCACAGATACGCAGTATTTT.

The rearrangement uses TRBV7-2 and TRBJ2-7; 12 positions match TRBD2. The CDR3 consists of 15 residues. CDR1 SGHTA and CDR2 FQGNSA come from the germline V gene. J gave up 4 bases and V 4 bases, and 5 bases lay outside the gene matches. The CDR3 reads CASSSPTSGSYEQYF. The CDR3 DNA is TGTGCCAGCAGCTCGCCGACTAGCGGGAGTTACGAGCAGTACTTC.

The chain uses TRBV9 and TRBJ1-5, with 7 bases aligning to TRBD1. Per germline, CDR1 SGDLS and CDR2 YYNGEE. The V and J ends lost 3 bases and 4 bases, in that order; junction bases with no gene match: 4. The CDR3 is 14 amino acids. The CDR3 loop reads CASSGGQANQPQHF. CDR3 coding DNA: TGTGCCAGCAGCGGTGGACAGGCTAATCAGCCCCAGCATTTT.

This clone was picked up one time. V gene TRBV11-2 combines with J gene TRBJ2-7, with D tentatively TRBD1 (5 bases). Looked up from germline, CDR1 is SGHAT and CDR2 is FQNNGV. V was cut by 3 bases and J by 4 bases, with 7 bases left in between. The CDR3 has 12 amino acids. The CDR3 here is CASSFGAYEQYF. CDR3 DNA sequence: TGTGCCAGCAGCTTTGGGGCATACGAGCAGTACTTC.

V and J are TRBV4-1 and TRBJ1-5; no clear D. The CDR3 extends over 15 amino acids. Trimming took off 0 bases at V and 2 bases at J, with 8 bases between the two ends. The V gene's germline CDR1 is MGHRA and CDR2 YSYEKL. CDR3 protein: CASSQDRQGNQPQHF. Written as DNA, the CDR3 is TGCGCCAGCAGCCAAGATCGGCAGGGCAATCAGCCCCAGCATTTT.

The chain joins TRBV7-9 to TRBJ2-2; D uncertain. Germline loops: CDR1 SEHNR, CDR2 FQNEAQ (reference sequence). The CDR3 extends over 14 amino acids. The ends were cut back, 2 bases at V and 8 bases at J, with 12 bases in the middle. This CDR3 reads CASSLLGDWGELFF. For the CDR3, the DNA is TGTGCCAGCAGCTTACTAGGAGATTGGGGGGAGCTGTTTTTT.

V is TRBV7-2 and J is TRBJ2-7; 13 bases match TRBD2. The CDR3 covers 18 residues. Trimming removed 0 bases from V and 4 bases from J; junction bases left unmatched: 9. Looked up from germline, CDR1 is SGHTA and CDR2 is FQGNSA. CDR3 nucleotide sequence: TGTGCCAGCAGCTTAGCTAGCCGGCGGACTAGCGGGAGTTACGAGCAGTACTTC. Its translation is CASSLASRRTSGSYEQYF.